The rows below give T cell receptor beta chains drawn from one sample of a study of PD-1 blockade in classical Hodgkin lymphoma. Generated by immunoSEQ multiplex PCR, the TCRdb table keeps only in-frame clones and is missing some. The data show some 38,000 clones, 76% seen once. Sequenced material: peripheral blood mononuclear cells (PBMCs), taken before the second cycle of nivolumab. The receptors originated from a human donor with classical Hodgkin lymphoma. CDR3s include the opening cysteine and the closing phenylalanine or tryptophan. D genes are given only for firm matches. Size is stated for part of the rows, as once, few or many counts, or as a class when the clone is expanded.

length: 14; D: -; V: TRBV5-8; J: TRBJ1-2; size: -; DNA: TGTGCCAGCAGCCCATGGGACGGAGGATATGGCTACACCTTC; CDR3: CASSPWDGGYGYTF
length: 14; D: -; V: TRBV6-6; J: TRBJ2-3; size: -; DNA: TGTGCCAGCAGTTCCCCCAGGGTGTGGAATACGCAGTATTTT; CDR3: CASSSPRVWNTQYF
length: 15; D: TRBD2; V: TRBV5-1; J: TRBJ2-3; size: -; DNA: TGCGCCAGCAGGAGTAGAAGCGGGGTCACAGATACGCAGTATTTT; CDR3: CASRSRSGVTDTQYF
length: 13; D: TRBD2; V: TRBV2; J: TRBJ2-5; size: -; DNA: TGTGCCAGCACAACACCGGGGGGAGAGACCCAGTACTTC; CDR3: CASTTPGGETQYF
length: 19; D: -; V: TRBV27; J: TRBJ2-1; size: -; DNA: TGTGCCAGCAGTTCCAATCTTTGGAGGTGGGCGGATGCTACCAATGAGCAGTTCTTC; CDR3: CASSSNLWRWADATNEQFF
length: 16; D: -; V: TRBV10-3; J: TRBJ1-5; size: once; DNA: TGTGCCATCAGTGACCGGTCCCAGCCGGGCAATCAGCCCCAGCATTTT; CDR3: CAISDRSQPGNQPQHF
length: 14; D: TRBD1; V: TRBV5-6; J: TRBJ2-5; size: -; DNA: TGTGCCAGCAGGGGACAGGGGGCTTCGGAGACCCAGTACTTC; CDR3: CASRGQGASETQYF
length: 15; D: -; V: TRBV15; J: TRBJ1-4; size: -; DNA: TGTGCCACCAGTGGGGGGGCGCGGGAAGGAGAAAAACTGTTTTTT; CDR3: CATSGGAREGEKLFF
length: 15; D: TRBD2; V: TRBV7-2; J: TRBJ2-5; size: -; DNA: TGTGCCAGCAGCTTTCAGGGAGGGAATGGGGAGACCCAGTACTTC; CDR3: CASSFQGGNGETQYF
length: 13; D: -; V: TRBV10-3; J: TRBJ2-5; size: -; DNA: TGTGCCATCAGTGAAAGGACTGAAGAGACCCAGTACTTC; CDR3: CAISERTEETQYF
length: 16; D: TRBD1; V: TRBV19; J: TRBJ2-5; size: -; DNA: TGTGCCAGTAGTATTGCGGACAGGGGGCTTGGGGAGACCCAGTACTTC; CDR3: CASSIADRGLGETQYF
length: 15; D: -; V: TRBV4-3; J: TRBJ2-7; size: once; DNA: TGCGCCAGCAGCCAAGATCCCGGACTGATCTACGAGCAGTACTTC; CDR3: CASSQDPGLIYEQYF
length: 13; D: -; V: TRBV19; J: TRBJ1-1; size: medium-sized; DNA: TGTGCCAGTAATCAGGGATGGGGCACTGAAGCTTTCTTT; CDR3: CASNQGWGTEAFF
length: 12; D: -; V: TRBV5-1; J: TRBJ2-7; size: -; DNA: TGCGCCAGTGGGTTCGGCAGGGCCGAGCAGTACTTC; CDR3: CASGFGRAEQYF
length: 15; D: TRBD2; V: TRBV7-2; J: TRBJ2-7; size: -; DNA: TGTGCCAGCAGCCTTGGGGGGGGGATGTCCTACGAGCAGTACTTC; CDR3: CASSLGGGMSYEQYF
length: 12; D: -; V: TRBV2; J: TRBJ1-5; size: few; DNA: TGTGCCAGCAGTGAAGCGGGCCCCACCCAGCATTTT; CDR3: CASSEAGPTQHF
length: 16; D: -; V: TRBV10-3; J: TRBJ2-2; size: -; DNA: TGTGCCATCAGTGGCCCCGCGGGGGCCGGCACCGGGGAGCTGTTTTTT; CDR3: CAISGPAGAGTGELFF
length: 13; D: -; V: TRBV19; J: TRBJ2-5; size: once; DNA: TGTGCCACCGAAGATAGGGGTACGGAGACCCAGTACTTC; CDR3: CATEDRGTETQYF
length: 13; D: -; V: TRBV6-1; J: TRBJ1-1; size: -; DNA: TGTGCCAGCAGGAGCACCACCGACACTGAAGCTTTCTTT; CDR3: CASRSTTDTEAFF
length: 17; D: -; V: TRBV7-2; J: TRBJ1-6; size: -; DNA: TGTGCCAGCAGCTTAGTGGCAGGCAGCTCCTATAATTCACCCCTCCACTTT; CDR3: CASSLVAGSSYNSPLHF
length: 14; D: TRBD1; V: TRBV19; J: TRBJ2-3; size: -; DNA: TGTGCCAGTAGCCCGACAGGGACCACAGATACGCAGTATTTT; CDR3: CASSPTGTTDTQYF
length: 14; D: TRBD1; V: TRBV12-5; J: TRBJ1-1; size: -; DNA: TGTGCTAGTGGTTCGACAGGGGGCATTTTAGCAGCTTTCTTT; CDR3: CASGSTGGILAAFF
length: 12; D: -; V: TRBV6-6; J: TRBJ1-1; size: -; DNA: TGTGCCAGCAGCTCTTCCCCACCTGAAGCTTTCTTT; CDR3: CASSSSPPEAFF
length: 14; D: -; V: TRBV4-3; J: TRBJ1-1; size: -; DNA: TGCGCCAGCAGCCAAAGAGGTCGGAACACTGAAGCTTTCTTT; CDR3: CASSQRGRNTEAFF
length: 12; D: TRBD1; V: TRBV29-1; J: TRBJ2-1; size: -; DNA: TGCAGCGTTGAGTCGACAGGGGGAGAGCAGTTCTTC; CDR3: CSVESTGGEQFF
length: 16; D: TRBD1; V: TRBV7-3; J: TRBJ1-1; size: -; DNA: TGTGCCAGCAGCGCGACAGGGGGCGCGCTGAACACTGAAGCTTTCTTT; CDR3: CASSATGGALNTEAFF
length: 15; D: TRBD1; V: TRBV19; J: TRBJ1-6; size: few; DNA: TGTGCCAGTAGCCAGGGACAGGGTTATAATTCACCCCTCCACTTT; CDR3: CASSQGQGYNSPLHF
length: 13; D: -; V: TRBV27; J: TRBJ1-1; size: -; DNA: TGTGCCAGCAGTCCCAGGCTTAGGTTTGAAGCTTTCTTT; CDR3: CASSPRLRFEAFF
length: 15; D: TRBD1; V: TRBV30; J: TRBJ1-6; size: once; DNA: TGTGCCTTTGACAGGGGGGAAACGGGTAATTCACCCCTCCACTTT; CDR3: CAFDRGETGNSPLHF
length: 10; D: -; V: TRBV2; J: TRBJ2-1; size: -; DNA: TGTGCCAGCTACGACAATGAGCAGTTCTTC; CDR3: CASYDNEQFF
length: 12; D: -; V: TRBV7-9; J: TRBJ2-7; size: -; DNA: TGTGCCAGCAGCTTAGCTAAGGACGAGCAGTACTTC; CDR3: CASSLAKDEQYF
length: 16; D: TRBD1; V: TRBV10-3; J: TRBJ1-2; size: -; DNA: TGTGCCATCAGAAGTACAGATACAGGGGGTAGGGATGGCTACACCTTC; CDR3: CAIRSTDTGGRDGYTF
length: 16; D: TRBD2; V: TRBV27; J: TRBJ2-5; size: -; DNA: TGTGCCAGCAGTATCAAACCGGGACTAGCGGAAGAGACCCAGTACTTC; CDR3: CASSIKPGLAEETQYF
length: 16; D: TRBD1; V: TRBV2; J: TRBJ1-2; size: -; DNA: TGTGCCAGCATGAATAGGGACAGGGGTCCCCACTATGGCTACACCTTC; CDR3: CASMNRDRGPHYGYTF
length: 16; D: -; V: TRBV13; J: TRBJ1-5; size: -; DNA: TGTGCCAGCAACTTTCCCGAATGCCAGGGCAATCAGCCCCAGCATTTT; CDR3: CASNFPECQGNQPQHF
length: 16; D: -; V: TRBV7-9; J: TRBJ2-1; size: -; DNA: TGTGCCAGCAGCTTAGGCTACTCGAGCTCCTACAATGAGCAGTTCTTC; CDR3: CASSLGYSSSYNEQFF
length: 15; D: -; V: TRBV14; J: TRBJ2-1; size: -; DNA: TGTGCCAGCAGCCCCCAGGGTTCGGGTTACAATGAGCAGTTCTTC; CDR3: CASSPQGSGYNEQFF
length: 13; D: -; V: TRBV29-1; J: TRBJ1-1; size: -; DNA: TGCAGCGTTTACGGGACGGGGTCCACTGAAGCTTTCTTT; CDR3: CSVYGTGSTEAFF
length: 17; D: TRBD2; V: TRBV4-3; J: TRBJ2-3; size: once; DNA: TGCGCCAGCAGCCAACGCATACTAGCGGGGAGCACAGATACGCAGTATTTT; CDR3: CASSQRILAGSTDTQYF
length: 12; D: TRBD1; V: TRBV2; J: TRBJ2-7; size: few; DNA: TGTGCCAGCCGGGACAGCCAAAACGAGCAGTACTTC; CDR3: CASRDSQNEQYF
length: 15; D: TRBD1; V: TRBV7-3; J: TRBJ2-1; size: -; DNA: TGTGCCAGCAGCCGGGGACAGGGGCCGGGGAATGAGCAGTTCTTC; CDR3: CASSRGQGPGNEQFF
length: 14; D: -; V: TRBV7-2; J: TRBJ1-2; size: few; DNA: TGTGCCAGCAATTCCAGGGTTTCTAACTATGGCTACACCTTC; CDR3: CASNSRVSNYGYTF
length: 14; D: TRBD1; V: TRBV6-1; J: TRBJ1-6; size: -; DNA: TGTGCCACCCACCTAGGACAGGGAGACTCACCCCTCCACTTT; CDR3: CATHLGQGDSPLHF